A single sample gave rise to the 22 T cell receptor beta chains below, sequenced in a study of T cell responses to AZD1222 COVID-19 vaccine. Repertoires were generated with immunoSEQ multiplex PCR, while TCRdb's copy carries only in-frame clones and drops some. The sample yields 100,000 to 120,000 clones, 92% seen once. Sequenced material: peripheral blood, taken on day 0 of AZD1222 vaccination. The origin of the receptors is an adult in good health.

The DNA for the CDR3 is TGTGCCAGTAGTACACAGGGGGCAGTCACTGAAGCTTTCTTT. Amino acids: CASSTQGAVTEAFF. The rearrangement uses TRBV19 and TRBJ1-1; 9 bases fit TRBD1. The CDR3 covers 14 residues. J lost 4 bases, V lost 4 bases, and 4 bases had no gene match. CDR1 and CDR2 from the germline V gene are LNHDA and SQIVND (reference sequence).

The chain is built from TRBV6-1 and TRBJ1-5; D unresolved. This CDR3 region has 14 residues. Between the trimmed V and J ends, which lost 2 bases and 4 bases, there was a span of 9 bases. Germline-derived CDR1 and CDR2 are MNHNS and SASEGT. CDR3 residues: CASSENMGNQPQHF. For the CDR3, the DNA is TGTGCCAGCAGTGAAAACATGGGGAATCAGCCCCAGCATTTT.

This clone was seen once. The chain is built from TRBV24-1 and TRBJ2-5; tentatively, D is TRBD1 (6 bases). Germline V gene sequence: CDR1 KGHDR, CDR2 SFDVKD. V shed 7 bases and J shed 2 bases, with 13 bases lying between them. The CDR3 loop spans 14 amino acids. CDR3 amino acids: CATRATGNQETQYF. As DNA, the CDR3 is TGTGCCACCAGGGCGACAGGCAATCAAGAGACCCAGTACTTC.

CDR3 DNA sequence: TGTGCCAGCTCACTCGGGACAGTGCCTAATGAAAAACTGTTTTTT. Amino acid sequence: CASSLGTVPNEKLFF. The J gene is TRBJ1-4, the V gene TRBV18; TRBD1 agrees at 7 bases. Germline CDR1 and CDR2: KGHSH and LQKENI. The CDR3 spans 15 residues. The V and J ends lost 4 bases and 3 bases, in that order; junction bases with no gene match: 5. Combining the CDR3 with reference TRBV18 and TRBJ1-4 gives the whole variable domain NAGVMQNPRHLVRRRGQEARLRCSPMKGHSHVYWYRQLPEEGLKFMVYLQKENIIDESGMPKERFSAEFPKEGPSILRIQQVVRGDSAAYFCASSLGTVPNEKLFFGSGTQLSVL.

The rearrangement uses TRBV27 and TRBJ1-5, with D unclear. This CDR3 contains 13 residues. The V end lost 6 bases, the J end lost 9 bases, and 15 bases lay between the germline ends. Looked up from germline, CDR1 is MNHEY and CDR2 is SMNVEV (reference sequence). The CDR3 nucleotides read TGTGCCAGCAGCCTATCTCCCGGTGGGCCCCAGCATTTT. Translation: CASSLSPGGPQHF.

The gene calls are TRBV7-6 and TRBJ2-5; the D gene is possibly TRBD2 (6 bases). Germline values: CDR1 SGHVS, CDR2 FNYEAQ. Trimming removed 5 bases at V and 2 bases at J, with 12 bases between. The CDR3 is 14 amino acids. The CDR3 DNA reads as TGTGCCAGCAGCCAGATAGCGGAACAAGAGACCCAGTACTTC. As protein: CASSQIAEQETQYF.

The chain employs TRBV24-1 and TRBJ1-2; 10 nucleotides match TRBD1. The CDR3 length is 16 residues. Germline V lookup: CDR1 KGHDR, CDR2 SFDVKD. With V trimmed by 3 bases and J by 7 bases, 10 bases remained unmatched. The CDR3 coding sequence is TGTGCCACCAGTGATCCCAGGGACAGGGGTTCACGTGGCTACACCTTC. It is translated as CATSDPRDRGSRGYTF.

J is TRBJ1-1 and V is TRBV28, with D unclear. Germline CDR1 and CDR2: MDHEN and SYDVKM. With 3 bases removed from V and 6 bases from J, the gap between germline ends came to 14 bases. The CDR3 runs 14 residues. CDR3 DNA: TGTGCCAGCAGTTTTAGGGCAAATGGCTCTGAAGCTTTCTTT. It is translated as CASSFRANGSEAFF.

This rearrangement joins TRBV27 to TRBJ2-1, with a weak D call TRBD1 (6 bases). In germline, CDR1 is MNHEY, CDR2 SMNVEV (reference sequence). This CDR3 is 14 amino acids long. The V end lost 2 bases, the J end lost 4 bases, and 9 bases lay between the germline ends. For the CDR3, the DNA is TGTGCCAGCAGTTTAGAAAGGGGGTACAATGAGCAGTTCTTC. It is translated as CASSLERGYNEQFF.

The chain couples TRBV30 to TRBJ2-7; tentative D call: TRBD1 (5 bases). The CDR3 totals 15 residues. V was trimmed by 5 bases and J by 0 bases, leaving 17 bases between them. CDR1 and CDR2 (germline): GTSNPN, SVGIG (reference sequence). CDR3 sequence (DNA): TGTGCCTGGCGGTGGGGCCCCACAAGCTCCTACGAGCAGTACTTC. It encodes CAWRWGPTSSYEQYF. Filled out from reference TRBV30 and TRBJ2-7, the complete variable domain reads SQTIHQWPATLVQPVGSPLSLECTVEGTSNPNLYWYRQAAGRGLQLLFYSVGIGQISSEVPQNLSASRPQDRQFILSSKKLLLSDSGFYLCAWRWGPTSSYEQYFGPGTRLTVT.

The chain couples TRBV2 to TRBJ2-2; D is undetermined. V was cut by 4 bases and J by 5 bases, with 11 bases left in between. Per germline, CDR1 SNHLY and CDR2 FYNNEI. CDR3 length: 14 amino acids. In DNA, the CDR3 is TGTGCCAGCAGTGGGGGTAGGGATACCGGGGAGCTGTTTTTT. Protein: CASSGGRDTGELFF. Combining the CDR3 with reference TRBV2 and TRBJ2-2 gives the whole variable domain EPEVTQTPSHQVTQMGQEVILRCVPISNHLYFYWYRQILGQKVEFLVSFYNNEISEKSEIFDDQFSVERPDGSNFTLKIRSTKLEDSAMYFCASSGGRDTGELFFGEGSRLTVL.

This clone is a singleton in its sample. The chain combines TRBV23-1 with TRBJ1-2; D might be TRBD1 (6 bases). Being an ORF, TRBV23-1 has a function that is uncertain. The CDR3 length is 15 residues. Trimming left V 3 bases short and J 4 bases short, with 15 bases between. CDR3 sequence (DNA): TGCGCCAGCAGTCATCAGGGGTGGCGAGGCTATGGCTACACCTTC. It yields the protein CASSHQGWRGYGYTF.

CDR3 bases: TGCGCCAGCAGCTTGGTAACAGGGGGAGACTACGAGCAGTACTTC. The encoded protein is CASSLVTGGDYEQYF. The chain joins TRBV5-1 to TRBJ2-7, with TRBD1 matching 8 bases. The CDR3 spans 15 residues. Germline V CDR1 and CDR2: SGHRS, YFSETQ. V trimming: 0 bases; J trimming: 3 bases; junction bases outside the gene matches: 5.

V and J are TRBV24-1 and TRBJ2-7; tentatively, D is TRBD1 (6 bases). The length of the CDR3 is 13 residues. V dropped 4 bases and J dropped 6 bases, with 12 bases sitting between them. Germline V gene sequence: CDR1 KGHDR, CDR2 SFDVKD. Here the CDR3 reads CATSDWGHGEQYF. The CDR3 nucleotides are TGTGCCACCAGTGACTGGGGGCACGGCGAGCAGTACTTC.

The J gene is TRBJ1-1, the V gene TRBV7-6, with 12 bases identical to TRBD1. V trimming: 5 bases; J trimming: 6 bases; junction bases outside the gene matches: 7. Germline-derived CDR1 and CDR2 are SGHVS and FNYEAQ. The CDR3 consists of 15 residues. The CDR3 DNA sequence: TGTGCCAGCAGCCTTGGGACAGGGGGCGCCCCTGAAGCTTTCTTT. Protein sequence: CASSLGTGGAPEAFF. Full variable domain (remainder filled in from reference TRBV7-6 and TRBJ1-1): GAGVSQSPRYKVTKRGQDVALRCDPISGHVSLYWYRQALGQGPEFLTYFNYEAQQDKSGLPNDRFSAERPEGSISTLTIQRTEQRDSAMYRCASSLGTGGAPEAFFGQGTRLTVV.

This rearrangement joins TRBV5-4 to TRBJ1-3, with 8 bases aligning to TRBD1. V gave up 3 bases and J gave up 4 bases; unmatched junction bases: 9. This CDR3 comprises 16 residues. Germline V gene lookup returns CDR1 SGHNT and CDR2 YYREEE (reference sequence). The CDR3 sequence is CASSYTSGGRGNTIYF. CDR3 coding DNA: TGTGCCAGCAGCTACACCTCAGGGGGCAGAGGAAACACCATATATTTT.

V gene TRBV5-5 combines with J gene TRBJ1-1; D is unclear. The CDR3 consists of 11 residues. V was pared by 6 bases and J by 2 bases, with 5 bases between. Germline CDR1 SGHKS, CDR2 YYEKEE (reference sequence). CDR3 residues: CASKLNTEAFF. In nucleotides, the CDR3 is TGTGCCAGCAAACTAAACACTGAAGCTTTCTTT.

The sample holds one count of this clone. The rearrangement uses TRBV24-1 and TRBJ2-3; 7 nucleotides line up with TRBD2. Unmatched junction bases numbered 5, after V lost 3 bases and J lost 3 bases. This CDR3 is 15 amino acids long. The germline gives CDR1 KGHDR, CDR2 SFDVKD. The CDR3 nucleotides are TGTGCCACCAGTGATGCCCGGGGGGTAACAGATACGCAGTATTTT. Protein product: CATSDARGVTDTQYF.

A word on this clone: One end of the junction fails to match germline, which may point to a read error. This rearrangement joins TRBV9 to TRBJ2-7; 7 nucleotides match TRBD2. Germline values: CDR1 SGDLS, CDR2 YYNGEE. The CDR3 spans 16 residues. DNA of the CDR3: TGTGCCAGCAGCCCCAGAGGCAGACTAGCCTCCCACGAGCAGTACTTC. Residues: CASSPRGRLASHEQYF. Supplemented by reference TRBV9 and TRBJ2-7, the full variable domain reads DSGVTQTPKHLITATGQRVTLRCSPRSGDLSVYWYQQSLDQGLQFLIQYYNGEERAKGNILERFSAQQFPDLHSELNLSSLELGDSALYFCASSPRGRLASHEQYFGPGTRLTVT.

This clone was counted once. CDR3 nucleotide sequence: TGTGCCAGCAGTCCAGAGGTCCTAGCGGGGGTCACAGATACGCAGTATTTT. This encodes CASSPEVLAGVTDTQYF. This chain uses TRBV6-2 or TRBV6-3 with TRBJ2-3, with 10 bases fitting TRBD2. J was trimmed by 2 bases and V by 5 bases; bases with no gene match: 10. The CDR3 has 17 amino acids. Per germline, CDR1 MNHEY and CDR2 SVGEGT.

Details on this clone: The junction shows a germline mismatch at one end, possibly a read error. The V call is TRBV18, the J call TRBJ1-1; D ambiguous. This CDR3 spans 15 amino acids. Germline values: CDR1 KGHSH, CDR2 LQKENI. CDR3 region: CASSPRAGYGTEAFF. The CDR3, as DNA: TGTGCCAGCTCTCCACGGGCGGGGTACGGCACTGAAGCTTTCTTT.

The chain uses TRBV30 and TRBJ1-5, with 7 positions matching TRBD1. This CDR3 contains 13 residues. The germline CDR1 and CDR2 sequences are GTSNPN and SVGIG (reference sequence). Trimming took 5 bases from V and 0 from J; bases not matched to a gene: 1. The CDR3 here is CAWGTDSNQPQHF. CDR3 coding DNA: TGTGCCTGGGGGACAGATAGCAATCAGCCCCAGCATTTT. Together with reference TRBV30 and TRBJ1-5, the CDR3 gives the full variable domain: SQTIHQWPATLVQPVGSPLSLECTVEGTSNPNLYWYRQAAGRGLQLLFYSVGIGQISSEVPQNLSASRPQDRQFILSSKKLLLSDSGFYLCAWGTDSNQPQHFGDGTRLSIL.